Following are 27 T cell receptor beta chains from one sample sequenced in a study of CD8 T cells in ankylosing spondylitis. In TCRdb, the 5' RACE reads were re-called with MiXCR into one record per CDR3 protein. In the table there are 250,000 to 350,000 distinct CDR3 sequences, around 20% of which are singletons. The source material was blood, either unsorted or a sorted T cell fraction (not recorded which). Source of these receptors: a male donor with ankylosing spondylitis or in good health (not recorded which).

This clonotype was counted ten times or more. The chain has TRBV7-9 and TRBJ2-2; 7 bases map to TRBD2. The trim removed 7 bases at V and 2 bases at J, leaving 10 bases unmatched. CDR3 length: 16 amino acids. Germline V gene sequence: CDR1 SEHNR, CDR2 FQNEAQ (reference sequence). The chain's CDR3 is CASNYLGRENTGELFF. DNA for the CDR3: TGTGCCAGCAACTACTTGGGGAGGGAAAACACCGGGGAGCTGTTTTTT.

This clonotype has a handful of counts. The chain combines TRBV5-1 with TRBJ2-5; 14 bases agree with TRBD2. CDR3 length equals 17 residues. The germline CDR1 and CDR2 sequences are SGHRS and YFSETQ. The V and J ends lost 4 bases and 2 bases, in that order; junction bases with no gene match: 7. The CDR3 DNA reads TGCGCCAGCAGCCATCGACTAGCGGGAGGGATACAAGAGACCCAGTACTTC. Translation gives CASSHRLAGGIQETQYF.

This clonotype was recorded many times. This rearrangement joins TRBV5-7 to TRBJ2-7, with D perhaps TRBD1 (5 bases). TRBV5-7 is an ORF; its function is uncertain. The CDR3 loop spans 15 amino acids. V was cut by 4 bases and J by 2 bases, with 16 bases left in between. This CDR3 reads CASSPNRPPTYEQYV. The CDR3 region has the DNA TGTGCCAGCAGCCCAAACAGGCCACCTACCTACGAGCAGTACGTC.

Only a few counts were recorded for this clonotype. The CDR3 nucleotides are TGCGCCAGCAGCGGGGGACTGACCACAGATACGCAGTATTTT. The encoded protein is CASSGGLTTDTQYF. V and J are TRBV5-1 and TRBJ2-3; the D gene is possibly TRBD2 (6 bases). The CDR3 covers 14 residues. The germline V and J ends were trimmed by 4 bases and 2 bases, with 11 bases remaining between them. Germline CDR1 is SGHRS and CDR2 is YFSETQ.

The chain links TRBV20-1 to TRBJ1-6, with a possible D match to TRBD1 (6 bases). V was cut by 0 bases and J by 15 bases, with 18 bases left in between. This CDR3 contains 14 residues. Germline CDR1 DFQATT, CDR2 SNEGSKA (reference sequence). CDR3 nucleotide sequence: TGCAGTGCTAGAGATCGGGTGTTACCGACAGGCCTCCACTTT. The encoded protein is CSARDRVLPTGLHF.

The chain couples TRBV5-1 to TRBJ1-2; D is ambiguous. This CDR3 comprises 13 residues. The germline gives CDR1 SGHRS, CDR2 YFSETQ. Trimming took 4 bases from V and 0 from J, leaving 7 bases between them. The CDR3 loop reads CASSPEANYGYTF. CDR3 sequence (DNA): TGCGCCAGCAGCCCGGAGGCTAACTATGGCTACACCTTC.

The chain is built from TRBV20-1 and TRBJ2-1; D is unclear. Germline CDR1 and CDR2: DFQATT and SNEGSKA (reference sequence). The V and J ends lost 5 bases and 0 bases respectively, with 8 bases between them. The CDR3 is 13 amino acids. CDR3 region: CSAALSSYNEQFF. The CDR3 DNA reads as TGCAGTGCTGCTCTGAGCTCCTACAATGAGCAGTTCTTC.

The chain carries TRBV5-1 and TRBJ1-2; no reliable D call. The CDR3 contains 14 residues. CDR1 is SGHRS, CDR2 YFSETQ, per germline. V lost 0 bases, J lost 3 bases, and 9 bases lay in between. CDR3 nucleotide sequence: TGCGCCAGCAGCTTGGAGGCAGCTGACTATGGCTACACCTTC. It is translated as CASSLEAADYGYTF.

The chain couples TRBV12-3 or TRBV12-4 to TRBJ2-7; D uncertain. This CDR3 comprises 12 residues. V lost 8 bases, J lost 9 bases, and 17 bases lay in between. The CDR3 DNA reads TGTGCCAGCTACCTCCCCCTAGACTGGCAGTACGTC. Translated, it gives CASYLPLDWQYV.

This sequence joins TRBV7-2 and TRBJ2-1; the D is unclear. Trimming cost V 1 base and J 1 base, with 8 bases left between them. Germline values: CDR1 SGHTA, CDR2 FQGNSA. There are 15 residues in the CDR3. For the CDR3, the DNA is TGTGCCAGCAGCTTAGACATCCGTTCCTACAATGAGCAGTTCTTC. This gives the protein CASSLDIRSYNEQFF.

This clonotype came up many times. This chain uses TRBV20-1 with TRBJ1-3, with D possibly matching TRBD1 (6 bases). Trimming removed 6 bases at V and 3 bases at J, with 18 bases between. Germline assignment: CDR1 DFQATT and CDR2 SNEGSKA (reference sequence). The CDR3 runs 15 residues. The chain's CDR3 is CSAPRTGTYGNTIYF. The DNA for the CDR3 is TGCAGTGCCCCCCGCACAGGGACGTATGGAAACACCATATATTTT.

This clonotype was observed many times. The chain has TRBV29-1 and TRBJ2-1; the D gene is possibly TRBD2 (5 bases). CDR3 length equals 13 residues. Trimming took 7 bases from V and 3 from J, leaving 13 bases between them. Germline V CDR1 and CDR2: SQVTM, ANQGSEA. The CDR3 region has the DNA TGCAGCGGCGAGGACGGAGGCTACAATGAGCAGTTCTTC. Protein sequence: CSGEDGGYNEQFF.

There are a few counts of this clonotype. The rearrangement joins TRBV6-5 to TRBJ2-3; the match to TRBD1 covers 9 bases. Losses at the gene ends were 2 bases for V and 4 bases for J; bases not matched to a gene: 4. This CDR3 comprises 15 residues. Germline values: CDR1 MNHEY, CDR2 SVGAGI. CDR3 bases: TGTGCCAGCAGTTACCGGTGGACAGGGGCAGATACGCAGTATTTT. This sequence encodes CASSYRWTGADTQYF.

The chain is built from TRBV18 and TRBJ2-5, with D possibly being TRBD1 (6 bases). Germline loops: CDR1 KGHSH, CDR2 LQKENI. This CDR3 is built from 13 residues. Deletions cut 8 bases from V and 2 bases from J, with 12 bases between. The chain's CDR3 is CASGRQAQETQYF. As DNA, the CDR3 is TGTGCCAGCGGAAGACAGGCTCAAGAGACCCAGTACTTC.

The chain joins TRBV6-1 to TRBJ2-3; D is unresolved. V lost 6 bases and J lost 6, with 10 bases in between. This CDR3 region has 12 residues. CDR1 is MNHNS, CDR2 SASEGT, per germline. The CDR3 region is CASSPEFDTQYF. CDR3 in DNA: TGTGCCAGCAGCCCCGAGTTCGATACGCAGTATTTT.

V and J are TRBV6-1 and TRBJ1-2; tentatively, D is TRBD1 (5 bases). Germline V gives CDR1 MNHNS, CDR2 SASEGT. The CDR3 runs 14 residues. Trimming removed 6 bases from V and 6 bases from J, with 17 bases in between. The CDR3 DNA reads TGTGCCAGCAGACCTTCCGGGGCACCAAATGGCTACACCTTC. It translates to CASRPSGAPNGYTF.

This clonotype has more than one count but fewer than ten. This chain uses TRBV20-1 with TRBJ2-5; perhaps TRBD2 as D (5 bases). The CDR3 is made up of 15 amino acids. Trimming pared 4 bases from V and 5 bases from J, leaving 20 bases between. In germline, CDR1 is DFQATT, CDR2 SNEGSKA (reference sequence). Here the CDR3 DNA reads TGCAGTGCTATTAGACCGGGATCAACAACGGAGACCCAGTACTTC. Its translation is CSAIRPGSTTETQYF.

This clonotype was counted only a few times. The rearrangement links TRBV11-2 to TRBJ1-1; TRBD1 matches 9 bases. With 5 bases clipped from V and 8 bases from J, the junction kept 12 bases outside the gene matches. The CDR3 runs 15 residues. Germline V gives CDR1 SGHAT, CDR2 FQNNGV. The CDR3 protein is CASSHLRDRVWEAFF. The CDR3 nucleotides read TGTGCCAGCAGCCACCTCCGGGACAGGGTTTGGGAAGCTTTCTTT.

Only a few counts were recorded for this clonotype. This rearrangement joins TRBV4-1 to TRBJ1-6; 9 bases are a match to TRBD1. CDR1 and CDR2 from the germline V gene are MGHRA and YSYEKL. The CDR3 consists of 16 residues. Trimming took 4 bases from V and 9 from J; bases not matched to a gene: 10. The CDR3: CASSLQMGQGVSPLHF. Here the CDR3 DNA reads TGCGCCAGCAGCCTACAGATGGGACAGGGAGTTTCACCCCTCCACTTT.

The J gene is TRBJ1-1, the V gene TRBV7-3, with 8 nucleotides matching TRBD1. The CDR3 has 14 amino acids. The germline V gene encodes CDR1 SGHTA and CDR2 FQGTGA. The trim removed 6 bases at V and 1 base at J, leaving 4 bases unmatched. The CDR3 DNA sequence: TGTGCCAGCAGGCCAGACAGGGGGAACACTGAAGCTTTCTTT. Protein sequence: CASRPDRGNTEAFF.

The V and J genes are TRBV20-1 and TRBJ1-5, with D possibly matching TRBD1 (5 bases). The ends were cut back, 5 bases at V and 5 bases at J, with 16 bases in the middle. Germline V CDR1 and CDR2: DFQATT, SNEGSKA (reference sequence). CDR3 size: 14 residues. CDR3 amino acids: CSAYTGAPYQPQHF. The CDR3 DNA sequence: TGCAGTGCTTACACAGGTGCTCCCTATCAGCCCCAGCATTTT.

The chain has TRBV12-3 or TRBV12-4 and TRBJ2-3; 8 nucleotides match TRBD1. V dropped 5 bases and J dropped 4; count of bases not matched to a gene: 11. The CDR3 consists of 16 residues. In DNA, the CDR3 is TGTGCCAGCAGTAAGGCGGCGACAGGGGAGGCAGATACGCAGTATTTT. Protein: CASSKAATGEADTQYF.

This clonotype was detected a few times. V and J are TRBV3-1 and TRBJ2-5; TRBD2 matches 11 bases. The CDR3 has 17 amino acids. The J segment lost 3 bases and the V segment lost 0 bases, leaving 6 bases of the junction unmatched. The germline CDR1 and CDR2 sequences are LGHDT and YNNKEL (reference sequence). In nucleotides, the CDR3 is TGTGCCAGCAGCCAAGACGCCGGGACTAGCGGTGAAGAGACCCAGTACTTC. Its translation: CASSQDAGTSGEETQYF.

The chain is built from TRBV12-3 or TRBV12-4 and TRBJ2-2; 10 nucleotides match TRBD2. V was pared by 8 bases and J by 4 bases, with 7 bases of the junction left unmatched. There are 15 residues in the CDR3. The DNA for the CDR3 is TGTGCCAGCCGAACCGGGACTAGCGCCACCGGGGAGCTGTTTTTT. Translating it yields CASRTGTSATGELFF.

The sample holds a few counts of this clonotype. The chain joins TRBV6-1 to TRBJ2-2, with TRBD1 matching 11 bases. This CDR3 region has 14 residues. V shed 10 bases, J shed 4 bases, and the junction held 5 bases outside the gene matches. Germline V gene data show CDR1 as MNHNS and CDR2 as SASEGT. The CDR3 here is CATKGQGGTGELFF. CDR3 sequence (DNA): TGTGCCACCAAGGGACAGGGGGGCACCGGGGAGCTGTTTTTT.

The chain is built from TRBV20-1 and TRBJ1-2; TRBD1 might be the D (6 bases). V lost 0 bases and J lost 2, with 13 bases in between. This CDR3 has 15 residues. CDR1 is DFQATT and CDR2 is SNEGSKA in the germline V gene (reference sequence). The CDR3 DNA is TGCAGTGCTAGAGATTCAGGGGACGGCAACTATGGCTACACCTTC. It is translated as CSARDSGDGNYGYTF.

CDR3 region: CSAPGGNVNEQFF. CDR3 nucleotides: TGCAGTGCCCCGGGAGGGAATGTCAATGAGCAGTTCTTC. This rearrangement joins TRBV20-1 to TRBJ2-1, with 8 bases matching TRBD2. J lost 6 bases, V lost 6 bases, and 7 bases had no gene match. This CDR3 has 13 amino acids. CDR1 DFQATT and CDR2 SNEGSKA come from the germline V gene (reference sequence).